This T cell receptor beta chain was identified during a study of identical twins. Overall study results and limits: Out-of-frame TCR alpha sharing in monozygotic twins exceeded recombination model predictions.

This clonotype was seen at least ten times. The target antigen is unknown. A universal primer site was incorporated via template switching, and the cDNA contained unique molecular identifiers. TCRdb re-derived calls from the 5' RACE reads in MiXCR, one entry per CDR3 protein. The profile shows about 160,000 distinct CDR3 sequences, under 4.5% of them singletons. The germline V gene has CDR1 SEHNR and CDR2 FQNEAQ (reference sequence). This CDR3 region has 15 residues. The ends were cut back, 4 bases at V and 2 bases at J, with 14 bases in the middle. The gene calls are TRBV7-9 and TRBJ1-2; D is possibly TRBD1 (6 bases). The clonotype was recovered from a young man in good health. Input material: memory T cells sorted from blood. CDR3 region: CASSSDAGHNYGYTF. The CDR3, as DNA: TGTGCCAGCAGCTCCGACGCGGGACACAACTATGGCTACACCTTC.